This entry features one T cell receptor (beta chain) sequence. Data came from immunoSEQ multiplex PCR; TCRdb stores just in-frame clones and leaves some out. The data contain around 160,000 clones, about 92% of them seen just once; the ten biggest clones take up 1.5% to 2%. The data originate from a study of T cell responses to AZD1222 COVID-19 vaccine. The CDR3 is 14 amino acids. The V and J ends lost 4 bases and 0 bases, in that order; junction bases with no gene match: 3. Germline CDR1 reads MGHRA; CDR2 reads YSYEKL. The origin of this receptor is an adult in good health. The chain links TRBV4-1 to TRBJ2-7, with 7 bases fitting TRBD2. Source: peripheral blood, taken on day 0 of AZD1222 vaccination. The CDR3 region is CASSPGGYSYEQYF. The CDR3 DNA follows: TGCGCCAGCAGCCCCGGGGGGTACTCCTACGAGCAGTACTTC.